This passage covers 11 T cell receptor beta chains from one sample sequenced in a study of shared clonotypes between healthy human individuals. The table came from immunoSEQ multiplex PCR; TCRdb's copy has only in-frame clones and leaves some out. In the table there are roughly 2,300,000 clones, approximately 90% of which are singletons. Sequencing used naive CD4+ T cells from PBMCs. Sample subset: CD45RA+ positively selected. Every receptor here comes from a man younger than 35 in good health. Some clones in this sample may be carry-over from other donors' samples.

This rearrangement joins TRBV19 to TRBJ1-1; weak D call: TRBD1 (5 bases). The length of the CDR3 is 15 residues. In germline, CDR1 is LNHDA, CDR2 SQIVND (reference sequence). The V gene lost 4 bases and the J gene lost 0 bases, with 12 bases spanning the gap. In nucleotides, the CDR3 is TGTGCCAGTAGTAAGATACAGGACTTGAACACTGAAGCTTTCTTT. It encodes CASSKIQDLNTEAFF.

V usage is TRBV7-9 and J usage is TRBJ1-5; 9 positions agree with TRBD1. The CDR3 contains 14 residues. The germline V gene encodes CDR1 SEHNR and CDR2 FQNEAQ (reference sequence). The ends lost 6 bases at V and 6 bases at J; junction bases unmatched: 6. The chain's CDR3 is CASSSQGAPQPQHF. The CDR3 DNA reads as TGTGCCAGCAGTTCACAGGGGGCTCCTCAGCCCCAGCATTTT.

The CDR3 region is CAAGISGANVLTF. For the CDR3, the DNA is TGTGCCGCCGGGATCTCTGGGGCCAACGTCCTGACTTTC. V usage is TRBV19 and J usage is TRBJ2-6, with TRBD2 as a possible D gene (5 bases). Germline CDR1 is LNHDA and CDR2 is SQIVND (reference sequence). V was trimmed by 11 bases and J by 0 bases, leaving 8 bases between them. This CDR3 is built from 13 residues.

The chain joins TRBV28 to TRBJ2-2; possibly TRBD1 for D (5 bases). V was pared by 3 bases and J by 1 base, with 9 bases between. The CDR3 has 15 amino acids. CDR1 MDHEN and CDR2 SYDVKM come from the germline V gene. CDR3 DNA: TGTGCCAGCAGTTTCAGGGCAGGGAACACCGGGGAGCTGTTTTTT. Protein product: CASSFRAGNTGELFF.

The chain combines TRBV4-1 with TRBJ1-5; D is possibly TRBD1 (6 bases). The CDR3 loop spans 15 amino acids. Germline-derived CDR1 and CDR2 are MGHRA and YSYEKL. V gave up 1 base and J gave up 4 bases, with 11 bases separating them. CDR3 region: CASSQAYRANQPQHF. The CDR3 DNA is TGCGCCAGCAGCCAAGCATACAGGGCAAATCAGCCCCAGCATTTT.

This clone has just one count. The rearrangement links TRBV6-5 to TRBJ1-4, with TRBD1 as a possible D gene (5 bases). CDR1 and CDR2 from the germline V gene are MNHEY and SVGAGI. V gave up 0 bases and J gave up 8 bases, with 13 bases separating them. This CDR3 has 15 amino acids. Here the CDR3 DNA reads TGTGCCAGCAGTTACTCCGGACAAATCGGCGAAAAACTGTTTTTT. This encodes CASSYSGQIGEKLFF.

The CDR3 DNA is TGCGCCAGCAGCTTGGCCGCCTGGGCATCAATCTATAATGAAAAACTGTTTTTT. Protein sequence: CASSLAAWASIYNEKLFF. This chain links TRBV5-1 with TRBJ1-4; D is undetermined. Germline V gives CDR1 SGHRS, CDR2 YFSETQ. CDR3 length: 18 amino acids. Between the trimmed V and J ends, which lost 0 bases and 4 bases, there was a span of 19 bases.

The chain joins TRBV19 to TRBJ1-2; the D is unclear. This CDR3 comprises 15 residues. The germline gives CDR1 LNHDA, CDR2 SQIVND (reference sequence). V lost 7 bases and J 2 bases, leaving 17 bases between the germline ends. The CDR3, as DNA: TGTGCCAGTACTCGGCCTGCCGAGGCAAACTATGGCTACACCTTC. This sequence encodes CASTRPAEANYGYTF. Full variable domain (rest looked up from reference TRBV19 and TRBJ1-2): DGGITQSPKYLFRKEGQNVTLSCEQNLNHDAMYWYRQDPGQGLRLIYYSQIVNDFQKGDIAEGYSVSREKKESFPLTVTSAQKNPTAFYLCASTRPAEANYGYTFGSGTRLTVV.

The rearrangement links TRBV19 to TRBJ1-1; no clear D. Looked up from germline, CDR1 is LNHDA and CDR2 is SQIVND (reference sequence). The V end was cut by 11 bases, the J end by 1 base, with 14 bases between. CDR3 length equals 13 residues. The CDR3 sequence: CAASRRENTEAFF. The DNA for the CDR3 is TGTGCCGCATCCCGACGGGAGAACACTGAAGCTTTCTTT.

The chain links TRBV5-1 to TRBJ1-2, with a weak D call TRBD1 (5 bases). The V end lost 7 bases, the J end lost 0 bases, and 19 bases lay between the germline ends. Germline V gives CDR1 SGHRS, CDR2 YFSETQ. The CDR3 consists of 16 residues. DNA of the CDR3: TGCGCCAGCGCTAAGTCCGAGGGGCCATCTAACTATGGCTACACCTTC. It specifies CASAKSEGPSNYGYTF.

The chain has TRBV7-9 and TRBJ2-1, with TRBD1 identical over 7 bases. The germline V gene has CDR1 SEHNR and CDR2 FQNEAQ (reference sequence). The CDR3 has 15 residues. V shed 1 base, J shed 9 bases, and the junction held 9 bases outside the gene matches. CDR3 sequence (DNA): TGTGCCAGCAGCTTAGGAGACAGGGAATCGGGTGAGCAGTTCTTC. Encoded protein: CASSLGDRESGEQFF.